This T cell receptor (beta chain) was recovered during a study of T cell responses to AZD1222 COVID-19 vaccine (dated by TCRdb to 2020 to 2022). Regarding the research as a whole: AZD1222 recipients given second doses at about 4 weeks or at about 12 weeks were pooled, since spike-specific TCR depth and breadth were not found to differ between the two schedules. Trial participants were enrolled into age subgroups of 18-55, 56-69 and 70-plus years, which contained roughly 140, 27 and 60 TCR-sequenced participants, respectively. A total of 233 trial participants underwent TCR sequencing, of whom roughly 210 had received two doses of AZD1222 and 26 had received two doses of the MenACWY control vaccine.

The sample's time point label, in plain terms: baseline before first vaccination. The vaccinee samples were drawn from two UK trials, COV001 and COV002, one of which was a single-blind randomized controlled phase 2/3 trial testing AZD1222 (ChAdOx1 nCoV-19) in healthy adults. For TCRbeta chain sequencing, PBMC samples were collected from trial participants at day 0 and at day 28 after the second dose. A word on this clone: Its antigen is still unknown. Base-call qualities are not available, and no considerably larger clone is one nucleotide away.

Via the germline V gene, CDR1 is MNHEY and CDR2 SVGAGI. The V end loses 2 bases and the J end loses 3 bases, and a stretch of 10 bases separates them. Its CDR3 holds 14 amino acids, cysteine through phenylalanine. Only the CDR3 DNA stays, 42 bases, in frame from base 1. The CDR3 regions of human TCRbeta chains were analyzed by immunosequencing. Processing in the source paper ran as follows. Repertoire TCRs were matched against a reference library of SARS-CoV-2-specific TCRs generated with the MIRA antigen-specificity platform. Breadth meant the fraction of unique TCRs that were SARS-CoV-2-associated, whereas depth meant the fraction of total T cells that were SARS-CoV-2-associated. Each spike-specific TCR was assigned to its reactive spike region and to a CD4 or CD8 class using the MIRA data. Log10-transformed breadth and depth values were compared by one-way ANOVA with Sidak's multiple comparisons tests. TCRdb retrieved this table from immuneACCESS and kept in-frame rearrangements only. Not all clones are present; in checked studies, unresolved V genes account for under half, and no reason is known for the remainder. The DNA gave D and trimming, while V, J and clone size come from that table. Present in this sample are about 82,000 clones, over 90% of which were seen just once. In total, the top ten clones hold around 4.9% of the sample.

Broader findings and caveats from the paper: The 56-69-year group was small, and its depth increase did not reach significance, likely because of low power. A significant rise in spike-specific TCR breadth and depth was observed after two AZD1222 doses relative to day 0 and relative to MenACWY recipients. Participants were mostly white British, with more females than males. The authors suggested clonal diversity may have been underestimated. Because no day 14 peak-response samples were available, the repertoires could be characterized only after the peak T cell response. Conclusions about previously exposed vaccinees are limited, since just 6 or 7 AZD1222 recipients were seropositive for SARS-CoV-2 at baseline. Nearly half of unique spike-specific TCRs reportedly recognized epitopes outside regions mutated in the B.1.351 and B.1.1.7 variants. The vaccine-associated CD4 TCRs covered the entire spike protein, and the dominant responses fell in regions 160-218 and 743-854.

Recombination joined TRBV6-5 with TRBJ1-1, and the D gene may be TRBD1, 6 bases matching. The input for sequencing was peripheral blood, taken on day 0 of AZD1222 vaccination. The TCR comes from an adult in good health. The CDR3 region has the sequence CASSYGEGDTEAFF. The nucleotide sequence is TGTGCCAGCAGTTACGGCGAGGGGGACACTGAAGCTTTCTTT.